Listed below are T cell receptor beta chains from one sample, sequenced in a study of cytomegalovirus exposure and HLA in healthy donors. Clones were read by immunoSEQ multiplex PCR, and TCRdb kept only the in-frame ones, dropping some. The table has around 220,000 clones, 75% to 85% seen once; the top ten hold just over 1.4%. The sample consisted of PBMCs. The receptors shown here come from a girl aged 10-17 years in good health and CMV-seronegative. The CDR3 runs from the conserved cysteine through the conserved F or W. D genes are given only for firm matches. Not all rows give a size; the values are once, few, many and, for expanded clones, a class.

size	V	J	D	length	DNA	CDR3
.	TRBV4-2	TRBJ1-2	.	17	TGTGCCAGCAGCCAAGATTGGAGGGGCCACAGCCCCTGTGGCTACACCTTC	CASSQDWRGHSPCGYTF
.	TRBV28	TRBJ2-7	TRBD1	14	TGTGCCAGCAGTTTTAGACAGGGCCGGCACGAGCAGTACTTC	CASSFRQGRHEQYF
.	TRBV5-1	TRBJ2-7	.	12	TGCGCCAGCAAGGGTAGCGGCTACGAGCAGTACTTC	CASKGSGYEQYF
.	TRBV11-2	TRBJ1-3	.	14	TGTGCCAGCAGCCAAGCGGGTGTGTGGAACACCATATATTTT	CASSQAGVWNTIYF
.	TRBV5-1	TRBJ1-2	.	15	TGCGCCAGCAGCTTGGGTGAGAACTCTAACTATGGCTACACCTTC	CASSLGENSNYGYTF
.	TRBV18	TRBJ1-4	TRBD1	16	TGTGCCAGCTCACCACTCTCCGGGACAGTAAATGAAAAACTGTTTTTT	CASSPLSGTVNEKLFF
.	TRBV7-7	TRBJ2-1	TRBD1	15	TGTGCTAGCAGCTCATCCGGGACAGGCCACAATGAGCAGTTCTTC	CASSSSGTGHNEQFF
.	TRBV9	TRBJ2-5	.	14	TGTGCCAGCAGCGTAGGAGGGGGCCAAGAGACCCAGTACTTC	CASSVGGGQETQYF
.	TRBV28	TRBJ1-2	TRBD1	15	TGTGCCAGCAGGGACAGGGGGAAGGTTCGAGGTGGCTACACCTTC	CASRDRGKVRGGYTF
.	TRBV5-6	TRBJ2-3	.	16	TGTGCCAGCAGCTTCATCGGAAACCTAGAGGCAGATACGCAGTATTTT	CASSFIGNLEADTQYF
few	TRBV7-7	TRBJ2-2	.	13	TGTGCCAGCAGCCGACTGAACACCGGGGAGCTGTTTTTT	CASSRLNTGELFF
.	TRBV30	TRBJ2-1	TRBD1	14	TGTGCCTGGAGTACCGGGACAGGGGGCAATGAGCAGTTCTTC	CAWSTGTGGNEQFF
few	TRBV6-1	TRBJ1-1	.	12	TGTGCCAGCAGTACCGGGAGTTCTGGAGCTTTCTTT	CASSTGSSGAFF
.	TRBV11-2	TRBJ1-2	.	13	TGTGCCAGCAGCATTCCAGGAGGGTTCGGCTACACCTTC	CASSIPGGFGYTF
.	TRBV6-5	TRBJ1-6	TRBD1	15	TGTGCCAGCAGTAAGCCGGGACAGATAAATTCACCCCTCCACTTT	CASSKPGQINSPLHF
.	TRBV7-6	TRBJ2-1	.	16	TGTGCCAGCAGCTTAGCGGTGGGGGCCGCTTACAATGAGCAGTTCTTC	CASSLAVGAAYNEQFF
once	TRBV9	TRBJ2-3	TRBD1	17	TGTGCCAGCAGCTCAGATCAGACAGGGATTTACACAGATACGCAGTATTTT	CASSSDQTGIYTDTQYF
.	TRBV7-9	TRBJ2-1	.	14	TGTGCCAGCAGCTTAGCCGGTTCGGGGAATGAGCAGTTCTTC	CASSLAGSGNEQFF
.	TRBV19	TRBJ2-2	TRBD1	14	TGTGCCAGTAGTCGGACAGGGAATACCGGGGAGCTGTTTTTT	CASSRTGNTGELFF
.	TRBV28	TRBJ2-7	.	11	TGTGCCAGCGGTACGGCCTACGAGCAGTACTTC	CASGTAYEQYF
.	TRBV28	TRBJ1-6	.	18	TGTGCCAGCAGTTCGAGGAGATTACTGAGCTCCTATAATTCACCCCTCCACTTT	CASSSRRLLSSYNSPLHF
.	TRBV7-8	TRBJ2-7	.	14	TGTGCCAGCAGCTTATTGGACAGCAGCTACGAGCAGTACTTC	CASSLLDSSYEQYF
.	TRBV2	TRBJ2-5	TRBD2	14	TGTGCCAGCAGCCTAGGGACTACCCAAGAGACCCAGTACTTC	CASSLGTTQETQYF
.	TRBV5-1	TRBJ2-7	.	15	TGCGCCAGCAGGAGGGCCCTAGGGCTTGGTTACGAGCAGTACTTC	CASRRALGLGYEQYF
.	TRBV7-2	TRBJ1-1	TRBD1	16	TGTGCCAGCAGCCCACCACTAAGGGGGCTGGACACTGAAGCTTTCTTT	CASSPPLRGLDTEAFF
once	TRBV5-1	TRBJ1-1	TRBD1	14	TGCGCCAGCATGATTCAGGGGGCGGGCACTGAAGCTTTCTTT	CASMIQGAGTEAFF
.	TRBV15	TRBJ2-4	TRBD2	17	TGTGCCACCAGCAGAAGTAGCGGGGGGGTAGCCAAAAACATTCAGTACTTC	CATSRSSGGVAKNIQYF
.	TRBV4-2	TRBJ2-3	TRBD1	14	TGTGCCAGCAGCCAAGCAGAATCCGACAGGGCCCAGGATTTT	CASSQAESDRAQDF
.	TRBV28	TRBJ2-6	.	14	TGTGCCAGCATATCCCCTTCTGGGGCCAACGTCCTGACTTTC	CASISPSGANVLTF
few	TRBV4-1	TRBJ1-1	.	11	TGCGCCAGCAGTATGGGCTCTGAAGCTTTCTTT	CASSMGSEAFF
.	TRBV28	TRBJ1-5	.	12	TGTGCCAGCAGCCCCGGGGGTTGGCCCCAGCATTTT	CASSPGGWPQHF
.	TRBV2	TRBJ2-6	TRBD1	18	TGTGCCAGCAGGGCCGGGACAGGCGCCTTCTCTGGGGCCAACGTCCTGACTTTC	CASRAGTGAFSGANVLTF
.	TRBV7-2	TRBJ2-3	TRBD2	15	TGTGCCAGCAGCTTCGACGGGGGGGCCACAGATACGCAGTATTTT	CASSFDGGATDTQYF
.	TRBV7-2	TRBJ2-7	TRBD2	15	TGTGCCAGCAGCTCTGCGGGGAGGGACTCCTACGAGCAGTACTTC	CASSSAGRDSYEQYF
few	TRBV5-1	TRBJ2-7	.	14	TGCGCCAGCAGCCTCTCCTCCAGCGTAGACGAGCAGTACTTC	CASSLSSSVDEQYF
.	TRBV6-1	TRBJ2-1	.	16	TGTGCCAGCAGTGAAGTGGCGAGGAGCTCCTACAATGAGCAGTTCTTC	CASSEVARSSYNEQFF
once	TRBV6-1	TRBJ1-1	TRBD1	11	TGTGCCGGAGGACAGGGGGCTTGGGCTTTCTTT	CAGGQGAWAFF
.	TRBV11-1	TRBJ1-6	TRBD1	13	TGTGCCAGCAGCTTAGTCCGGGACAGCCCTGTTTACTTT	CASSLVRDSPVYF
.	TRBV20-1	TRBJ2-1	.	10	TGCAGTGCTCACTATAATGAGCAGTTCTTC	CSAHYNEQFF
.	TRBV11-2	TRBJ2-5	TRBD1	19	TGTGCCAGCAGCCAGACTGGTGACAGGGGGATTAATCACCAAGAGACCCAGTACTTC	CASSQTGDRGINHQETQYF
.	TRBV2	TRBJ2-3	.	16	TGTGCCAGCAGTCAGGGAGTTCAGCAGGGGACAGATACGCAGTATTTT	CASSQGVQQGTDTQYF
.	TRBV13	TRBJ2-2	TRBD2	15	TGTGCCAGCAGCTTATCGTTTCTAGCGGGAGGGGAGCTGTTTTTT	CASSLSFLAGGELFF